Reported below is one T cell receptor (beta chain). This sample was included in a study of type 1 and type 2 diabetes patients. The PCR template was genomic DNA. A primer set of 30 forward and 13 reverse primers amplified the CDR3. Via MiXCR, TCRdb re-called the multiplex PCR reads, giving one row per CDR3 protein. The data hold some 250,000 distinct CDR3 sequences, with 47% observed a single time. The germline V and J ends were trimmed by 6 bases and 7 bases, with 12 bases remaining between them. The CDR3 totals 13 residues. The chain carries TRBV12-3 or TRBV12-4 and TRBJ1-4, with no clear D. This clonotype was sampled from a man aged 18-30 years with type 2 diabetes. The source material was peripheral blood mononuclear cells (PBMCs). The CDR3: CASRVLFGEKLFF. DNA for the CDR3: TGTGCCAGCAGGGTGTTGTTCGGTGAAAAACTGTTTTTT.